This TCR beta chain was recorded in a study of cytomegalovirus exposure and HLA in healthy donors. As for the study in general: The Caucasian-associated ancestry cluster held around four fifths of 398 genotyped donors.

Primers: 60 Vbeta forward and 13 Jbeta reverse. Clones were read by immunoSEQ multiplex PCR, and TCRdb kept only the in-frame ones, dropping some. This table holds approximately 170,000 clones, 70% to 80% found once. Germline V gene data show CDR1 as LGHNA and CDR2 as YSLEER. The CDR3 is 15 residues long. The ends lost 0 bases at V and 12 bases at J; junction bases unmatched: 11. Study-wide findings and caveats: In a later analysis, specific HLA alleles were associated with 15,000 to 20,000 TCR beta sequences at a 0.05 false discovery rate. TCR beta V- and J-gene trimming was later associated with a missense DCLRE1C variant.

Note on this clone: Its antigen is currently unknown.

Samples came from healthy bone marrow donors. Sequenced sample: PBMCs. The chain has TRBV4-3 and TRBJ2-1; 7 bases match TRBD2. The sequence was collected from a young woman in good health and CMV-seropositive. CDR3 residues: CASSQEGPSSGGQFF. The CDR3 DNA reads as TGCGCCAGCAGCCAAGAAGGGCCCTCATCGGGGGGGCAGTTCTTC.